This T cell receptor beta chain was identified in a study of graft-versus-host responses after intestinal transplantation. Study-wide results and caveats: In patients with graft-donor T cell macrochimerism, allograft graft-versus-host to host-versus-graft clonal ratios were high.

Clones were sequenced by immunoSEQ multiplex PCR, and TCRdb holds only the in-frame ones, with some missing. The sample shows around 96,000 clones, 75% to 95% of them seen only once. The CDR3 is made up of 15 amino acids. Deletions cut 0 bases from V and 2 bases from J, with 9 bases between. The germline gives CDR1 SGDLS, CDR2 YYNGEE. A word on this clone: Its antigen is not identified.

The sequenced sample was PBMCs, obtained around 450 days after intestinal transplant. The receptor was derived from a human patient who received an intestinal transplant, so some T cells may come from the graft donor. The gene calls are TRBV9 and TRBJ1-3; D is unresolved. CDR3: CASSVGTAPGNTIYF. DNA for the CDR3: TGTGCCAGCAGCGTAGGGACCGCTCCTGGAAACACCATATATTTT.